This TCR beta chain was captured in a study of siplizumab effects on memory and regulatory T cells. Clones were sequenced by immunoSEQ multiplex PCR, and TCRdb holds only the in-frame ones, with some missing. This sample has some 88,000 clones, with more than 80% found just once. V was cut by 4 bases and J by 1 base, with 11 bases left in between. Germline V gene sequence: CDR1 MNHNS, CDR2 SASEGT. This CDR3 has 15 residues. The study, taken as a whole, reports: In unstimulated cells, naive T cells appeared more diverse than memory T cells and seemed major alloresponse contributors. The authors did not confirm suppressive function in proliferating Tregs from siplizumab cultures.

This clone appeared a single time. Its target is not known. This receptor was taken from a human donor in good health. The chain links TRBV6-1 to TRBJ2-1, with D hard to call. Sequenced: CD4+ T cells sorted from blood. This chain's CDR3 is CASSAPVRSYNEQFF. DNA for the CDR3: TGTGCCAGCAGTGCCCCAGTGAGATCCTACAATGAGCAGTTCTTC.